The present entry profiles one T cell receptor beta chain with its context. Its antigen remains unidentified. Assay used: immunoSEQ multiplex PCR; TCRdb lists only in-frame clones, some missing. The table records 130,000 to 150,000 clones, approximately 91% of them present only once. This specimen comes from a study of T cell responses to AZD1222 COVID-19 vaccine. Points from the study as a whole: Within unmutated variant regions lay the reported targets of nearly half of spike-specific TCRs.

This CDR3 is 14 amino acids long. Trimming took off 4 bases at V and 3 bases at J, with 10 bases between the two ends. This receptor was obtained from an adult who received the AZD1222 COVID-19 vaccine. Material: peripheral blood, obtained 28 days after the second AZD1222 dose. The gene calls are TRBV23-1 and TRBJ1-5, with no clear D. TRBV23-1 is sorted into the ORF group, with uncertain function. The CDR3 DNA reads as TGCGCCAGCAGTCGGGGAGGTTTCAATCAGCCCCAGCATTTT. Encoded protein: CASSRGGFNQPQHF.